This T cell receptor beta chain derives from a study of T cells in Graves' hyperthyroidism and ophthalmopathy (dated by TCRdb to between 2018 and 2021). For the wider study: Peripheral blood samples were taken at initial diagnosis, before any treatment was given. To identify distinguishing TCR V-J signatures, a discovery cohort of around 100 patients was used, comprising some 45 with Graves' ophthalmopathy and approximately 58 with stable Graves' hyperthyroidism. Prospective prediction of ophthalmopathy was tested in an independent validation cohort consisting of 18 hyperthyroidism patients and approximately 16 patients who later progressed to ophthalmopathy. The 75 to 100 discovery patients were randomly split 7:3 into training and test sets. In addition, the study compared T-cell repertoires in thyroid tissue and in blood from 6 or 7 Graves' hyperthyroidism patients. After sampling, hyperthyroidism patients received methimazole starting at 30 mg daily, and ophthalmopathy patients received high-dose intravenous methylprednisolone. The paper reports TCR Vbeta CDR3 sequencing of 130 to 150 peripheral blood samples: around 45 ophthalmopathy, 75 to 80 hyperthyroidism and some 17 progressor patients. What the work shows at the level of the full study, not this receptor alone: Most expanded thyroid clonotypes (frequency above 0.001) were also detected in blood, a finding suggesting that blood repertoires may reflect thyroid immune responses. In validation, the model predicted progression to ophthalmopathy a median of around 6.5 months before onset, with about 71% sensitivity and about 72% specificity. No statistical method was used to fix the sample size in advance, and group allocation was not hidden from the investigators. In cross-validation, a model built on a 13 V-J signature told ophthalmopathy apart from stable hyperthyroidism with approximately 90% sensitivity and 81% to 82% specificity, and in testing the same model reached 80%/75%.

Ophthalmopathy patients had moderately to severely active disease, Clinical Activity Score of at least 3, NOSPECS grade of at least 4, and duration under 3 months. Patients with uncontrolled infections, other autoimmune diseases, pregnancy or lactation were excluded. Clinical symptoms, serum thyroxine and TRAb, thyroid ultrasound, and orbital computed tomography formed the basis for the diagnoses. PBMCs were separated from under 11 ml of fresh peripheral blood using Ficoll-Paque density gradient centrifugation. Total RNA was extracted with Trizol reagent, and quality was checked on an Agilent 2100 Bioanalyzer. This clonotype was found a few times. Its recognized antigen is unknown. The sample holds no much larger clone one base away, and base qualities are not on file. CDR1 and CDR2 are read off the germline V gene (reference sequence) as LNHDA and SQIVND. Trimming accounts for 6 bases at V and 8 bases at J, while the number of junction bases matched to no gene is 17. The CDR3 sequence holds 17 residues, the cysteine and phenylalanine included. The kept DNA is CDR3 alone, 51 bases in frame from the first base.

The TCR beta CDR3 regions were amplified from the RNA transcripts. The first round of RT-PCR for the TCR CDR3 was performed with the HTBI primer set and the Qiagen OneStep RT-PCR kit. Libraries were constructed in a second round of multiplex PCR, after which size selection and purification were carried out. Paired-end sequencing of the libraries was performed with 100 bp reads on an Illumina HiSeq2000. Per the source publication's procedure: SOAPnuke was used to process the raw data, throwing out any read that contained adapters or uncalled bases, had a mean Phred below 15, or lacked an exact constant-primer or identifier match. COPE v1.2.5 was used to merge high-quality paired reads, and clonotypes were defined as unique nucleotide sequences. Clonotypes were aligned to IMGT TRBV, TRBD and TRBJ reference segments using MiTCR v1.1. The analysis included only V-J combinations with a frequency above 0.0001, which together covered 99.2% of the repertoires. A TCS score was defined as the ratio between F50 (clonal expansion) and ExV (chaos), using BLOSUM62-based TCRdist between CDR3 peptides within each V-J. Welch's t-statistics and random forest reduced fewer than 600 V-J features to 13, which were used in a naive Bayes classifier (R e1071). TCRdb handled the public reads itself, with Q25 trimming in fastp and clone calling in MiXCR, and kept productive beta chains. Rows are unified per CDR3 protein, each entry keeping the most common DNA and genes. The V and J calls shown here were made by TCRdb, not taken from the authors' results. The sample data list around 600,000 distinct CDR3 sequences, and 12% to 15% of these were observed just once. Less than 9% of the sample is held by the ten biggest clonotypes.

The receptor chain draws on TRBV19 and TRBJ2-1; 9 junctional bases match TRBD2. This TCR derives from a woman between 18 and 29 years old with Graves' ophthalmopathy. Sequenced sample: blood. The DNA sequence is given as TGTGCCAGTAGAGGAGACCCGGGACTAGCTTCCCCCTATGAGCAGTTCTTC. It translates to CASRGDPGLASPYEQFF.